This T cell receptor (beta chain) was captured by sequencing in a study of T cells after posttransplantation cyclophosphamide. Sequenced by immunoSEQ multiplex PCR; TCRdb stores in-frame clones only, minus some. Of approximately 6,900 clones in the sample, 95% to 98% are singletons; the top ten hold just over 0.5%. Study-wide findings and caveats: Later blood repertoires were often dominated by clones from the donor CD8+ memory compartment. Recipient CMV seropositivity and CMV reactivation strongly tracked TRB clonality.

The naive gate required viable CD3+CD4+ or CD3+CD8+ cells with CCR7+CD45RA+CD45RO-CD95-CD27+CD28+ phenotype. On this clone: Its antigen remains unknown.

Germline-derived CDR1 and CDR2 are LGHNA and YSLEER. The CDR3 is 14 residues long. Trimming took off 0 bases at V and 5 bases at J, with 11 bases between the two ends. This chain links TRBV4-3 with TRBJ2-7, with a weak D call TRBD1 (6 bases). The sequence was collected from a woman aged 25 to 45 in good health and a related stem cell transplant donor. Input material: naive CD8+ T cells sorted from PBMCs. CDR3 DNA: TGCGCCAGCAGCCAAGATCATCAGGGGAACGAGCAGTACTTC. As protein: CASSQDHQGNEQYF.